A single sample gave rise to the 26 T cell receptor beta chains below, sequenced in a study of blood T cell repertoires in COVID-19. The repertoire was sequenced with immunoSEQ multiplex PCR; TCRdb's copy has only in-frame clones and lacks some. This table holds some 87,000 clones, approximately 88% found once. Sample: peripheral blood. The receptors derive from a woman aged 70-85 years with acute or convalescent COVID-19.

Only a few counts were recorded for this clone. The chain recombines TRBV7-9 with TRBJ2-7; no definite D call. The length of the CDR3 is 16 residues. The germline V gene has CDR1 SEHNR and CDR2 FQNEAQ (reference sequence). Between the trimmed V and J ends, which lost 6 bases and 0 bases, there was a span of 18 bases. The CDR3 reads CASRPPLFGSSYEQYF. The CDR3 DNA follows: TGTGCCAGCAGACCACCCTTATTTGGTAGCTCCTACGAGCAGTACTTC.

The chain combines TRBV6-5 with TRBJ2-7, with D possibly TRBD1 on 5 matching bases. V lost 3 bases and J lost 6, with 15 bases in between. This CDR3 comprises 14 residues. Germline V gene lookup returns CDR1 MNHEY and CDR2 SVGAGI. The CDR3: CASSYYIGVCEQYV. CDR3 DNA sequence: TGTGCCAGCAGTTATTATATAGGGGTTTGCGAGCAGTACGTC.

The rearrangement joins TRBV7-9 to TRBJ1-4; 7 bases are a match to TRBD1. Germline V gene data show CDR1 as SEHNR and CDR2 as FQNEAQ (reference sequence). The CDR3 extends over 15 amino acids. Unmatched junction bases numbered 8, after V lost 5 bases and J lost 5 bases. In DNA, the CDR3 is TGTGCCAGCAGCGCCGACAGGGTTGCGAATGAAAAACTGTTTTTT. Amino acids: CASSADRVANEKLFF.

This clone appeared once. The chain couples TRBV18 to TRBJ2-1, with a weak D call TRBD2 (6 bases). The germline CDR1 and CDR2 sequences are KGHSH and LQKENI. The CDR3 spans 16 residues. V lost 2 bases, J lost 5 bases, and 16 bases lay in between. The CDR3 DNA is TGTGCCAGCTCACCAGGTTATAGCGGAGCTAACAATGAGCAGTTCTTC. It encodes CASSPGYSGANNEQFF. Complete variable domain (other parts from reference TRBV18 and TRBJ2-1): NAGVMQNPRHLVRRRGQEARLRCSPMKGHSHVYWYRQLPEEGLKFMVYLQKENIIDESGMPKERFSAEFPKEGPSILRIQQVVRGDSAAYFCASSPGYSGANNEQFFGPGTRLTVL.

The V call is TRBV7-9, the J call TRBJ1-1; D may be TRBD1 (5 bases). Trimming took off 2 bases at V and 8 bases at J, with 12 bases between the two ends. The germline V gene encodes CDR1 SEHNR and CDR2 FQNEAQ (reference sequence). This CDR3 has 13 residues. Here the CDR3 DNA reads TGTGCCAGCAGCTTACCCGGGGGGGGAGAAGCTTTCTTT. Protein sequence: CASSLPGGGEAFF.

The rearrangement joins TRBV19 to TRBJ1-2; TRBD1 aligns across 8 bases. The CDR3 has 12 amino acids. Germline trimming cut 7 bases from V and 7 bases from J; bases unmatched to any gene: 5. In germline, CDR1 is LNHDA, CDR2 SQIVND (reference sequence). CDR3 sequence (DNA): TGTGCCAGTACCGGACAGGGTGGTGGCTACACCTTC. Translating gives CASTGQGGGYTF.

The rearrangement uses TRBV6-1 and TRBJ2-4; TRBD2 is a possible D gene (7 bases). The CDR3 consists of 18 residues. The germline V gene has CDR1 MNHNS and CDR2 SASEGT. Trimming cost V 4 bases and J 0 bases, with 19 bases left between them. CDR3 DNA sequence: TGTGCCAGCAGTGGGCAGGGAGGGGGGTTTCTAGCCAAAAACATTCAGTACTTC. It translates to CASSGQGGGFLAKNIQYF.

The chain has TRBV24-1 and TRBJ2-1, with D maybe TRBD1 (6 bases). Germline CDR1 and CDR2: KGHDR and SFDVKD. This CDR3 is 16 amino acids long. Between the trimmed V and J ends, which lost 3 bases and 4 bases, there was a span of 15 bases. The CDR3 nucleotides read TGTGCCACCAGTGATCCTACCGGGACATCTTACAATGAGCAGTTCTTC. Translation: CATSDPTGTSYNEQFF.

This clone was found a few times. V and J are TRBV3-1 (or the pseudogene TRBV3-2) and TRBJ2-1; 14 nucleotides match TRBD2. This CDR3 is 17 amino acids long. The trim removed 4 bases at V and 2 bases at J, leaving 4 bases unmatched. In germline, CDR1 is LGHDT, CDR2 YNNKEL (reference sequence). In DNA form, the CDR3 reads TGTGCCAGCAGCCCGACTAGCGGGGGGGCCCCCTACAATGAGCAGTTCTTC. The encoded protein is CASSPTSGGAPYNEQFF.

This chain connects TRBV11-2 to TRBJ2-7; D perhaps matches TRBD2 (7 bases). Trimming took 1 base from V and 0 from J, leaving 13 bases between them. There are 16 residues in the CDR3. CDR1 is SGHAT and CDR2 is FQNNGV in the germline V gene. The CDR3: CASSLAGGGNSYEQYF. DNA of the CDR3: TGTGCCAGCAGCTTAGCTGGCGGGGGCAACTCCTACGAGCAGTACTTC.

The chain has TRBV18 and TRBJ1-2; D ambiguous. CDR3 length equals 13 residues. Trimming pared 3 bases from V and 0 bases from J, leaving 5 bases between. Germline V CDR1 and CDR2: KGHSH, LQKENI. As DNA, the CDR3 is TGTGCCAGCTCACCTGGCCCTAACTATGGCTACACCTTC. The encoded protein is CASSPGPNYGYTF.

The V call is TRBV5-8, the J call TRBJ1-5; 7 positions agree with TRBD1. Losses at the gene ends were 0 bases for V and 3 bases for J; bases not matched to a gene: 9. The CDR3 runs 17 residues. CDR1 and CDR2 from the germline V gene are SGHTS and YDEGEE. The CDR3 coding sequence is TGTGCCAGCAGCTTGGCTAGGGGCAGGGGGTCCAATCAGCCCCAGCATTTT. This gives the protein CASSLARGRGSNQPQHF.

The chain uses TRBV2 and TRBJ1-6; 10 nucleotides line up with TRBD1. CDR3 length: 13 amino acids. Germline V gene data show CDR1 as SNHLY and CDR2 as FYNNEI. V was clipped by 10 bases and J by 10 bases; unmatched bases: 7. CDR3 nucleotide sequence: TGTGCCACCAGGGGGACAGGGGTGTCACCCCTCCACTTT. This translates into CATRGTGVSPLHF.

The chain joins TRBV6-5 to TRBJ2-5, with D maybe TRBD2 (6 bases). CDR1 is MNHEY, CDR2 SVGAGI, per germline. The V end was cut by 0 bases, the J end by 4 bases, with 12 bases between. This CDR3 region has 15 residues. CDR3 protein: CASSYSRGVGETQYF. The CDR3 coding sequence is TGTGCCAGCAGTTACTCGCGCGGGGTAGGAGAGACCCAGTACTTC.

The chain carries TRBV10-3 and TRBJ2-2; D ambiguous. The CDR3 spans 14 residues. In germline, CDR1 is ENHRY, CDR2 SYGVKD. V dropped 3 bases and J dropped 6 bases, with 11 bases sitting between them. For the CDR3, the DNA is TGTGCCATCAGTGATCTTTCCCGGGCCGGGGAGCTGTTTTTT. It yields the protein CAISDLSRAGELFF.

As DNA, the CDR3 is TGTGCCAGTAGTCCCCAGGGGGCAGGGAATTCACCCCTCCACTTT. It translates to CASSPQGAGNSPLHF. The chain employs TRBV19 and TRBJ1-6, with 8 bases aligning to TRBD1. After removal of 5 bases from V and 7 bases from J, the junction contained 7 bases not matched to a gene. Germline V lookup: CDR1 LNHDA, CDR2 SQIVND (reference sequence). The CDR3 is 15 amino acids.

The chain couples TRBV10-3 to TRBJ1-3, with D hard to call. Deletions cut 2 bases from V and 0 bases from J, with 11 bases between. The CDR3 spans 16 residues. CDR1 is ENHRY, CDR2 SYGVKD, per germline. CDR3 nucleotides: TGTGCCATCAGTGAGATGCCAGCGAGCTCTGGAAACACCATATATTTT. It encodes CAISEMPASSGNTIYF.

CDR3 bases: TGTGCCACCGGGACAGGGGGTGGGGCCAACGTCCTGACTTTC. It is translated as CATGTGGGANVLTF. The chain couples TRBV6-6 to TRBJ2-6; TRBD1 aligns across 11 bases. This CDR3 is 14 amino acids long. Germline V CDR1 and CDR2: MNHNY, SVGAGI (reference sequence). Trimming cost V 10 bases and J 3 bases; bases outside gene matches: 2.

J is TRBJ1-2 and V is TRBV28, with 7 bases fitting TRBD1. The ends lost 5 bases at V and 7 bases at J; junction bases unmatched: 4. Germline V gene sequence: CDR1 MDHEN, CDR2 SYDVKM. The CDR3 runs to 12 residues. This chain's CDR3 is CASSLSGGGYTF. The CDR3 nucleotides read TGTGCCAGCAGTCTCTCAGGGGGTGGCTACACCTTC.

This clone was recorded once. The chain is built from TRBV19 and TRBJ2-1; TRBD2 is a possible D gene (5 bases). V gave up 3 bases and J gave up 6 bases, with 12 bases separating them. The CDR3 contains 14 residues. Germline CDR1 reads LNHDA; CDR2 reads SQIVND (reference sequence). CDR3 coding DNA: TGTGCCAGTAGTATCGGATCTAGCAGCAATGAGCAGTTCTTC. Its translation is CASSIGSSSNEQFF. The full variable domain, rest sourced from reference TRBV19 and TRBJ2-1, is DGGITQSPKYLFRKEGQNVTLSCEQNLNHDAMYWYRQDPGQGLRLIYYSQIVNDFQKGDIAEGYSVSREKKESFPLTVTSAQKNPTAFYLCASSIGSSSNEQFFGPGTRLTVL.

This rearrangement joins TRBV6-5 to TRBJ2-1; D gene uncertain. CDR3 length: 11 amino acids. V lost 2 bases and J lost 9, with 5 bases in between. In germline, CDR1 is MNHEY, CDR2 SVGAGI. In nucleotides, the CDR3 is TGTGCCAGCAGTTACCTGAGTGAGCAGTTCTTC. Its translation: CASSYLSEQFF.

The chain is built from TRBV6-4 and TRBJ2-1; 9 bases align to TRBD2. Germline V gives CDR1 MRHNA, CDR2 SNTAGT. V trimming: 4 bases; J trimming: 4 bases; junction bases outside the gene matches: 8. The CDR3 sequence is 16 residues long. The CDR3: CASSAHSGSGYNEQFF. The CDR3 nucleotides are TGTGCCAGCAGTGCCCATAGCGGGAGTGGGTACAATGAGCAGTTCTTC.

CDR3 sequence: CASSSRQSWNTEAFF. The CDR3 DNA is TGCGCCAGCAGCTCTAGGCAAAGTTGGAACACTGAAGCTTTCTTT. The J gene is TRBJ1-1, the V gene TRBV5-1; D remains ambiguous. CDR3 length equals 15 residues. V was shortened by 3 bases and J by 1 base, with 13 bases between the two germline ends. Germline values: CDR1 SGHRS, CDR2 YFSETQ.

The chain uses TRBV19 and TRBJ1-5; D possibly corresponds to TRBD1 (5 bases). Germline V lookup: CDR1 LNHDA, CDR2 SQIVND (reference sequence). V was shortened by 6 bases and J by 5 bases, with 11 bases between the two germline ends. The CDR3 is made up of 13 amino acids. This chain's CDR3 is CASSKGLDQPQHF. In DNA, the CDR3 is TGTGCCAGTAGCAAGGGGCTCGATCAGCCCCAGCATTTT.

This clone was seen just once. This chain uses TRBV7-6 with TRBJ1-3; 8 bases are shared with TRBD1. The CDR3 sequence is 16 residues long. V shed 3 bases, J shed 0 bases, and the junction held 4 bases outside the gene matches. The germline V gene has CDR1 SGHVS and CDR2 FNYEAQ. CDR3 in DNA: TGTGCCAGCAGCTTCGGGCAGGGGGCCTCTGGAAACACCATATATTTT. Encoded protein: CASSFGQGASGNTIYF.

This clone was counted a single time. V usage is TRBV5-6 and J usage is TRBJ1-6, with D perhaps matching TRBD1 (6 bases). The germline gives CDR1 SGHDT, CDR2 YYEEEE. Trimming stripped 3 bases from V and 7 bases from J, with 17 bases between. There are 16 residues in the CDR3. CDR3 DNA sequence: TGTGCCAGCAGCTCCCCCCAGGGGTTTGGGAATTCACCCCTCCACTTT. It encodes CASSSPQGFGNSPLHF.